This TCR beta chain was recorded in a study of blood T cell repertoires in COVID-19. Profiling relied on immunoSEQ multiplex PCR, and the TCRdb table lists in-frame clones only, not all of them. The sample lists approximately 180,000 clones, about 87% occurring once. The CDR3 spans 14 residues. Germline CDR1 and CDR2: SGDLS and YYNGEE. V dropped 6 bases and J dropped 5 bases, with 18 bases sitting between them. This clone was seen once. The TCR sequence derives from a woman aged 50 to 65 with acute or convalescent COVID-19. The sample comprised peripheral blood. The rearrangement joins TRBV9 to TRBJ2-7, with TRBD2 as a possible D gene (6 bases). The CDR3 region is CASNREQWKDEQYF. CDR3 coding DNA: TGTGCCAGCAACCGGGAGCAATGGAAGGACGAGCAGTACTTC.